This passage covers 19 T cell receptor beta chains from one sample sequenced in a study of persistence of HIV-infected CD4 T cells. The stimulus was an HIV-1 Gag 15-mer peptide pool, approximately 0.93 ug/peptide/mL. CD40L-negative CD69-negative CD45RO-high memory CD4+ T cells were sorted as populations depleted of antigen-responding cells. The immunoSEQ assay was version 4, run in survey mode. Profiled with immunoSEQ multiplex PCR; TCRdb holds only in-frame clones, not every one. Among approximately 65,000 clones listed, 65% to 75% were seen once. For these TCRs, the target antigens are not known. Here the sequenced sample was CD4+ T cells sorted from PBMCs after 18-hour stimulation, taken from a patient who received antiretroviral therapy. These receptors came from an adult man with HIV who was CMV-seropositive.

This rearrangement joins TRBV4-1 to TRBJ2-3, with 8 bases identical to TRBD2. V was clipped by 0 bases and J by 6 bases; unmatched bases: 8. Per the germline V gene, CDR1 is MGHRA and CDR2 is YSYEKL. The CDR3 totals 16 residues. The chain's CDR3 is CASSQDLRGAWDTQYF. The CDR3 bases are TGCGCCAGCAGCCAAGATTTGCGGGGGGCATGGGATACGCAGTATTTT.

This chain links TRBV28 with TRBJ2-7; D possibly uses TRBD1 or TRBD2 (5 bases each). The length of the CDR3 is 14 residues. The germline V gene has CDR1 MDHEN and CDR2 SYDVKM. Trimming removed 3 bases from V and 9 bases from J, with 18 bases in between. The DNA of the CDR3 is TGTGCCAGCAGTTTGGGGGTCGGGACGGTTGGGCAGTACTTC. Encoded protein: CASSLGVGTVGQYF.

V usage is TRBV15 and J usage is TRBJ1-5; 7 nucleotides align to TRBD1. V shed 8 bases and J 0 bases; nucleotides not matched to a gene: 7. Germline V lookup: CDR1 LNHNV, CDR2 YYDKDF (reference sequence). This CDR3 contains 15 residues. CDR3 sequence: CATEQGRYSNQPQHF. In DNA form, the CDR3 reads TGTGCCACCGAACAGGGGCGGTATAGCAATCAGCCCCAGCATTTT.

The chain carries TRBV20-1 and TRBJ1-3, with D perhaps matching TRBD1 (6 bases). The CDR3 spans 14 residues. Trimming stripped 3 bases from V and 1 base from J, with 10 bases between. Germline-derived CDR1 and CDR2 are DFQATT and SNEGSKA (reference sequence). The CDR3 DNA is TGCAGTGCTAGTCCGACAGGTTCTGGAAACACCATATATTTT. Translation: CSASPTGSGNTIYF.

The chain employs TRBV28 and TRBJ1-1; a possible D gene is TRBD1 (6 bases). There are 15 residues in the CDR3. Germline CDR1 reads MDHEN; CDR2 reads SYDVKM. V was shortened by 5 bases and J by 1 base, with 14 bases between the two germline ends. CDR3: CASSTQGLRNTEAFF. In nucleotides, the CDR3 is TGTGCCAGCAGTACACAGGGACTACGGAACACTGAAGCTTTCTTT.

This chain joins TRBV19 and TRBJ1-2; TRBD1 matches 7 bases. CDR1 is LNHDA and CDR2 is SQIVND in the germline V gene (reference sequence). With V trimmed by 4 bases and J by 7 bases, 9 bases remained unmatched. This CDR3 spans 14 amino acids. The CDR3 sequence: CASSTNRGLGGYTF. CDR3 nucleotide sequence: TGTGCCAGTAGTACGAACAGGGGACTTGGTGGCTACACCTTC. Combining the CDR3 with reference TRBV19 and TRBJ1-2 gives the whole variable domain DGGITQSPKYLFRKEGQNVTLSCEQNLNHDAMYWYRQDPGQGLRLIYYSQIVNDFQKGDIAEGYSVSREKKESFPLTVTSAQKNPTAFYLCASSTNRGLGGYTFGSGTRLTVV.

This clone was detected only a few times. The V call is TRBV11-2, the J call TRBJ1-1; D uncertain. The CDR3 runs 12 residues. Trimming pared 3 bases from V and 11 bases from J, leaving 13 bases between. Germline V CDR1 and CDR2: SGHAT, FQNNGV. Written as DNA, the CDR3 is TGTGCCAGCAGCTTTTCAGGAGGAACGGCTTTCTTT. It codes for CASSFSGGTAFF.

The gene calls are TRBV4-1 and TRBJ1-1; TRBD1 might be the D (6 bases). This CDR3 contains 16 residues. Germline CDR1 and CDR2: MGHRA and YSYEKL. The V end was cut by 4 bases, the J end by 2 bases, with 17 bases between. In DNA, the CDR3 is TGCGCCAGCAGCCTCTCCGGGACAAGAGTAAACACTGAAGCTTTCTTT. Amino acid sequence: CASSLSGTRVNTEAFF.

V usage is TRBV6-5 and J usage is TRBJ2-1; 9 bases map to TRBD1. Trimming at V came to 6 bases and at J to 2 bases, leaving 2 bases not matched to a gene. The CDR3 spans 14 residues. Germline V gives CDR1 MNHEY, CDR2 SVGAGI. The CDR3 region has the DNA TGTGCCAGCAGAGGGACAGGGACCTACAATGAGCAGTTCTTC. This encodes CASRGTGTYNEQFF.

The chain combines TRBV28 with TRBJ2-3, with a weak D call TRBD2 (6 bases). CDR1 MDHEN and CDR2 SYDVKM come from the germline V gene. There are 17 residues in the CDR3. The V and J ends lost 4 bases and 3 bases respectively, with 20 bases between them. CDR3 loop: CASSSTRGRKVTDTQYF. The CDR3 DNA reads TGTGCCAGCAGTTCCACCCGGGGGAGAAAGGTGACAGATACGCAGTATTTT.

V usage is TRBV7-9 and J usage is TRBJ2-1, with 7 bases aligning to TRBD1. This CDR3 is 15 amino acids long. The germline V gene has CDR1 SEHNR and CDR2 FQNEAQ (reference sequence). Trimming took 1 base from V and 15 from J; bases not matched to a gene: 15. CDR3 amino acids: CASSLGGGPQGEPFF. CDR3 coding DNA: TGTGCCAGCAGCTTAGGAGGGGGTCCTCAGGGGGAACCGTTCTTC.

The chain links TRBV18 to TRBJ1-5; 9 positions agree with TRBD1. The V gene end was trimmed by 3 bases and the J gene end by 7 bases; junction bases not matched to a gene: 7. CDR1 is KGHSH, CDR2 LQKENI, per germline. The CDR3 has 15 amino acids. CDR3 bases: TGTGCCAGCTCACCCCAAACAGGGGGCGAGCAGCCCCAGCATTTT. Protein: CASSPQTGGEQPQHF. Supplemented by reference TRBV18 and TRBJ1-5, the full variable domain reads NAGVMQNPRHLVRRRGQEARLRCSPMKGHSHVYWYRQLPEEGLKFMVYLQKENIIDESGMPKERFSAEFPKEGPSILRIQQVVRGDSAAYFCASSPQTGGEQPQHFGDGTRLSIL.

CDR3 amino acids: CASSPPQGVNEKLFF. Written as DNA, the CDR3 is TGTGCCAGCTCACCTCCGCAGGGGGTCAATGAAAAACTGTTTTTT. The genes are TRBV18 and TRBJ1-4; 7 bases are a match to TRBD1. The CDR3 is 15 amino acids. CDR1 KGHSH and CDR2 LQKENI come from the germline V gene. The junction had 6 bases not matched to a gene; V was cut back by 3 bases and J by 5 bases.

The J gene is TRBJ2-7, the V gene TRBV6-2 or TRBV6-3, with no clear D. Trimming took off 0 bases at V and 3 bases at J, with 12 bases between the two ends. There are 15 residues in the CDR3. Germline V gives CDR1 MNHEY, CDR2 SVGEGT. CDR3 sequence: CASSYSTQLGYEQYF. DNA for the CDR3: TGTGCCAGCAGTTACTCGACACAGTTGGGCTACGAGCAGTACTTC.

The chain recombines TRBV5-5 with TRBJ1-3; D is perhaps TRBD1 (5 bases). The germline V and J ends were trimmed by 3 bases and 4 bases, with 8 bases remaining between them. This CDR3 is built from 13 residues. The germline CDR1 and CDR2 sequences are SGHKS and YYEKEE (reference sequence). CDR3 DNA: TGTGCCAGCAGCTGGGACCAAGGAAACACCATATATTTT. Residues: CASSWDQGNTIYF.

J is TRBJ1-2 and V is TRBV2; a possible D gene is TRBD1 (6 bases). V was pared by 6 bases and J by 6 bases, with 17 bases between. The CDR3 is 14 residues long. From germline, CDR1 is SNHLY and CDR2 FYNNEI. CDR3 in DNA: TGTGCCAGCAGCCTAGGGCAGGGGACGGATGGCTACACCTTC. Protein: CASSLGQGTDGYTF.

The gene calls are TRBV7-6 and TRBJ1-5; 7 bases align to TRBD1. The germline gives CDR1 SGHVS, CDR2 FNYEAQ. Trimming cost V 3 bases and J 5 bases; bases outside gene matches: 7. This CDR3 has 15 residues. DNA of the CDR3: TGTGCCAGCAGCTTCTACAGGGGAAGGGATCAGCCCCAGCATTTT. It encodes CASSFYRGRDQPQHF.

The chain has TRBV25-1 and TRBJ1-1; D is undetermined. The CDR3 sequence is 13 residues long. The V and J ends lost 1 base and 7 bases respectively, with 10 bases between them. The germline V gene encodes CDR1 MGHDK and CDR2 SYGVNS. CDR3 coding DNA: TGTGCCAGCAGTGAATTGGAGAGGAGTGAAGCTTTCTTT. Residues: CASSELERSEAFF. Complete variable domain (other parts from reference TRBV25-1 and TRBJ1-1): EADIYQTPRYLVIGTGKKITLECSQTMGHDKMYWYQQDPGMELHLIHYSYGVNSTEKGDLSSESTVSRIRTEHFPLTLESARPSHTSQYLCASSELERSEAFFGQGTRLTVV.

The rearrangement joins TRBV5-4 to TRBJ2-3; TRBD2 matches at 11 bases. Germline CDR1 is SGHNT and CDR2 is YYREEE (reference sequence). The CDR3 covers 16 residues. The V gene end was trimmed by 4 bases and the J gene end by 3 bases; junction bases not matched to a gene: 7. The CDR3 loop is CASSPIAGGSTDTQYF. In nucleotides, the CDR3 is TGTGCCAGCAGCCCTATAGCGGGGGGGTCTACAGATACGCAGTATTTT.